Presented here are 32 T cell receptor beta chains from one specimen sequenced in a study of PD-1 blockade in classical Hodgkin lymphoma. Time point noted: newly diagnosed, previously untreated cHL patient sample. The data were produced by immunoSEQ multiplex PCR, yet TCRdb's version contains in-frame clones alone and is incomplete. The sample gives fewer than 90,000 clones, 85% to 95% of which show up once; roughly 2.7% is in the top ten. Sequencing was performed on peripheral blood mononuclear cells (PBMCs). These receptor sequences come from a human donor with classical Hodgkin lymphoma.

V usage is TRBV6-5 and J usage is TRBJ2-2, with a weak D call TRBD2 (6 bases). CDR3 length equals 14 residues. Germline V CDR1 and CDR2: MNHEY, SVGAGI. V was trimmed by 7 bases and J by 1 base, leaving 10 bases between them. CDR3 sequence reads: CASKRTKNTGELFF. DNA of the CDR3: TGTGCCAGCAAGCGGACTAAGAACACCGGGGAGCTGTTTTTT.

V and J are TRBV9 and TRBJ2-7; D uncertain. CDR1 is SGDLS, CDR2 YYNGEE, per germline. Trimming cost V 0 bases and J 3 bases, with 13 bases left between them. The CDR3 sequence is 15 residues long. The CDR3 protein is CASSVDGADGYEQYF. In DNA form, the CDR3 reads TGTGCCAGCAGCGTAGACGGCGCGGACGGCTACGAGCAGTACTTC.

The V and J genes are TRBV5-1 and TRBJ2-4, with a possible D match to TRBD1 (6 bases). The CDR3 totals 16 residues. Per germline, CDR1 SGHRS and CDR2 YFSETQ. The V end was cut by 0 bases, the J end by 3 bases, with 13 bases between. This CDR3 is CASSLVGDTDKNIQYF. DNA of the CDR3: TGCGCCAGCAGCTTGGTAGGGGACACTGACAAAAACATTCAGTACTTC.

This rearrangement joins TRBV6-5 to TRBJ2-2; D not resolved. Per the germline V gene, CDR1 is MNHEY and CDR2 is SVGAGI. This CDR3 region has 15 residues. V dropped 4 bases and J dropped 6 bases, with 15 bases sitting between them. CDR3 in DNA: TGTGCCAGCAGTTTAAGACTGGACGTTCCCGGGGAGCTGTTTTTT. It is translated as CASSLRLDVPGELFF.

This chain uses TRBV19 with TRBJ1-2; 7 nucleotides line up with TRBD1. The CDR3 is 13 residues long. Germline V gene sequence: CDR1 LNHDA, CDR2 SQIVND (reference sequence). V lost 6 bases, J lost 4 bases, and 5 bases stayed unmatched. The CDR3 loop is CASSPTGAYGYTF. CDR3 coding DNA: TGTGCCAGTAGCCCAACAGGGGCCTATGGCTACACCTTC. The variable domain in full, completed from reference TRBV19 and TRBJ1-2, reads DGGITQSPKYLFRKEGQNVTLSCEQNLNHDAMYWYRQDPGQGLRLIYYSQIVNDFQKGDIAEGYSVSREKKESFPLTVTSAQKNPTAFYLCASSPTGAYGYTFGSGTRLTVV.

This sequence joins TRBV5-1 and TRBJ2-5, with D possibly matching TRBD1 (6 bases). The germline CDR1 and CDR2 sequences are SGHRS and YFSETQ. V was trimmed by 3 bases and J by 5 bases, leaving 14 bases between them. The CDR3 is 14 residues long. The CDR3 spells CASSSGQPGETQYF. The CDR3 DNA is TGCGCCAGCAGCTCCGGACAGCCGGGGGAGACCCAGTACTTC. Full variable domain (rest looked up from reference TRBV5-1 and TRBJ2-5): KAGVTQTPRYLIKTRGQQVTLSCSPISGHRSVSWYQQTPGQGLQFLFEYFSETQRNKGNFPGRFSGRQFSNSRSEMNVSTLELGDSALYLCASSSGQPGETQYFGPGTRLLVL.

The rearrangement links TRBV2 to TRBJ1-1; D is uncertain. Germline-derived CDR1 and CDR2 are SNHLY and FYNNEI. Trimming shortened V by 7 bases and J by 5 bases, and 17 bases separated the two germline ends. The CDR3 is 14 amino acids. The CDR3 sequence: CASMGTLTSTEAFF. CDR3 coding DNA: TGTGCCAGCATGGGAACTCTTACCTCGACTGAAGCTTTCTTT.

This rearrangement joins TRBV11-3 to TRBJ2-1; possible D gene TRBD1, 5 bases. The CDR3 is 14 residues long. V lost 1 base to trimming and J lost 4 bases, with 8 bases between them. Germline CDR1 and CDR2: SGHNT and YENEEA. CDR3 in amino acids: CASSLADSYNEQFF. The DNA for the CDR3 is TGTGCCAGCAGCTTAGCCGACAGTTACAATGAGCAGTTCTTC.

V is TRBV7-2 and J is TRBJ2-5; D not resolved. The germline CDR1 and CDR2 sequences are SGHTA and FQGNSA. The V end lost 2 bases, the J end lost 0 bases, and 7 bases lay between the germline ends. This CDR3 contains 14 residues. For the CDR3, the DNA is TGTGCCAGCAGCTTAACCATAAACCAAGAGACCCAGTACTTC. As protein: CASSLTINQETQYF.

The chain employs TRBV18 and TRBJ2-5, with 14 bases aligning to TRBD2. Germline assignment: CDR1 KGHSH and CDR2 LQKENI. The trim removed 0 bases at V and 5 bases at J, leaving 5 bases unmatched. The CDR3 contains 17 residues. Written as DNA, the CDR3 is TGTGCCAGCTCACCACCGAGACTAGCGGGGGGGCTCGAGACCCAGTACTTC. Encoded protein: CASSPPRLAGGLETQYF.

V is TRBV10-3 and J is TRBJ2-2; D gene ambiguous. Germline CDR1 reads ENHRY; CDR2 reads SYGVKD. The CDR3 consists of 14 residues. Trimming took 4 bases from V and 2 from J, leaving 8 bases between them. CDR3: CAISGAVNTGELFF. DNA for the CDR3: TGTGCCATCAGTGGGGCCGTAAACACCGGGGAGCTGTTTTTT.

J is TRBJ1-1 and V is TRBV11-2, with TRBD1 matching 11 bases. This CDR3 is built from 16 residues. V gave up 4 bases and J gave up 6 bases; unmatched junction bases: 10. Germline loops: CDR1 SGHAT, CDR2 FQNNGV. CDR3 DNA: TGTGCCAGCAGCTCCCGCGCGAAGGGACAGGGGGCTGAAGCTTTCTTT. Its protein product is CASSSRAKGQGAEAFF.

The chain recombines TRBV2 with TRBJ2-6, with D uncertain. The CDR3 consists of 15 residues. Germline V lookup: CDR1 SNHLY, CDR2 FYNNEI. The V gene lost 6 bases and the J gene lost 0 bases, with 9 bases spanning the gap. This CDR3 is CASRSENSGANVLTF. The CDR3, as DNA: TGTGCCAGCAGATCCGAGAACTCTGGGGCCAACGTCCTGACTTTC.

This chain links TRBV18 with TRBJ2-1; 7 bases line up with TRBD2. CDR3 length: 17 amino acids. Germline values: CDR1 KGHSH, CDR2 LQKENI. The ends lost 3 bases at V and 5 bases at J; junction bases unmatched: 13. The CDR3 nucleotides read TGTGCCAGCTCACCCCCATCGGGCGGGGGAACACACAATGAGCAGTTCTTC. Translated: CASSPPSGGGTHNEQFF.

V is TRBV27 and J is TRBJ2-3; D gene unclear. Trimming left V 3 bases short and J 0 bases short, with 10 bases between. Germline V gene data show CDR1 as MNHEY and CDR2 as SMNVEV (reference sequence). The CDR3 has 15 amino acids. The CDR3 sequence: CASSFWMASTDTQYF. As DNA, the CDR3 is TGTGCCAGCAGTTTTTGGATGGCTAGCACAGATACGCAGTATTTT.

The chain combines TRBV7-2 with TRBJ2-3; D is ambiguous. This CDR3 region has 13 residues. Per germline, CDR1 SGHTA and CDR2 FQGNSA. V was trimmed by 3 bases and J by 6 bases, leaving 10 bases between them. This CDR3 is CASSLAPGDTQYF. CDR3 in DNA: TGTGCCAGCAGCTTGGCCCCCGGCGATACGCAGTATTTT. Filled out from reference TRBV7-2 and TRBJ2-3, the complete variable domain reads GAGVSQSPSNKVTEKGKDVELRCDPISGHTALYWYRQSLGQGLEFLIYFQGNSAPDKSGLPSDRFSAERTGGSVSTLTIQRTQQEDSAVYLCASSLAPGDTQYFGPGTRLTVL.

The chain carries TRBV7-8 and TRBJ1-5, with TRBD1 matching 7 bases. With V trimmed by 1 base and J by 5 bases, 2 bases remained unmatched. Germline CDR1 and CDR2: SGHVS and FQNEAQ. CDR3 length equals 14 residues. The CDR3 sequence: CASSLGQGYQPQHF. CDR3 DNA sequence: TGTGCCAGCAGCTTAGGACAGGGTTATCAGCCCCAGCATTTT. Based on the CDR3 plus reference TRBV7-8 and TRBJ1-5, the full variable domain is GAGVSQSPRYKVAKRGQDVALRCDPISGHVSLFWYQQALGQGPEFLTYFQNEAQLDKSGLPSDRFFAERPEGSVSTLKIQRTQQEDSAVYLCASSLGQGYQPQHFGDGTRLSIL.

The chain has TRBV11-2 and TRBJ1-6; perhaps TRBD1 as D (5 bases). V shed 3 bases and J shed 0 bases, with 12 bases lying between them. From germline, CDR1 is SGHAT and CDR2 FQNNGV. The CDR3 runs 17 residues. CDR3 region: CASSFDRYVSYNSPLHF. The DNA of the CDR3 is TGTGCCAGCAGCTTCGACAGATATGTCTCCTATAATTCACCCCTCCACTTT.

V is TRBV28 and J is TRBJ1-2; tentatively, D is TRBD1 (6 bases). The CDR3 has 14 residues. Per the germline V gene, CDR1 is MDHEN and CDR2 is SYDVKM. V was trimmed by 2 bases and J by 0 bases, leaving 7 bases between them. The CDR3 DNA is TGTGCCAGCAGTTTAACAGGGCCTAACTATGGCTACACCTTC. Translated, it gives CASSLTGPNYGYTF.

This chain links TRBV27 with TRBJ2-6, with D tentatively TRBD2 (5 bases). Germline CDR1 is MNHEY and CDR2 is SMNVEV (reference sequence). The V end was cut by 5 bases, the J end by 4 bases, with 12 bases between. CDR3 length equals 15 residues. The CDR3 DNA is TGTGCCAGCAGTGCCACGAGGGCAGGGGCCAACGTCCTGACTTTC. The encoded protein is CASSATRAGANVLTF.

This rearrangement joins TRBV7-9 to TRBJ2-7, with a possible D match to TRBD1 (5 bases). The V gene's germline CDR1 is SEHNR and CDR2 FQNEAQ (reference sequence). This CDR3 is 13 amino acids long. Trimming took 5 bases from V and 1 from J, leaving 9 bases between them. This chain's CDR3 is CASSKTASYEQYF. DNA for the CDR3: TGTGCCAGCAGCAAGACAGCGTCCTACGAGCAGTACTTC.

The V call is TRBV2, the J call TRBJ1-5, with D unresolved. Germline V gene lookup returns CDR1 SNHLY and CDR2 FYNNEI. V shed 4 bases and J shed 0 bases, with 7 bases lying between them. The CDR3 consists of 14 residues. Here the CDR3 DNA reads TGTGCCAGCAGTGCAGGATATAGCAATCAGCCCCAGCATTTT. As protein: CASSAGYSNQPQHF. The variable domain in full, completed from reference TRBV2 and TRBJ1-5, reads EPEVTQTPSHQVTQMGQEVILRCVPISNHLYFYWYRQILGQKVEFLVSFYNNEISEKSEIFDDQFSVERPDGSNFTLKIRSTKLEDSAMYFCASSAGYSNQPQHFGDGTRLSIL.

The rearrangement links TRBV27 to TRBJ1-5; no clear D. V was trimmed by 0 bases and J by 4 bases, leaving 4 bases between them. CDR1 and CDR2 from the germline V gene are MNHEY and SMNVEV (reference sequence). There are 13 residues in the CDR3. The chain's CDR3 is CASSLSGNQPQHF. CDR3 bases: TGTGCCAGCAGTTTATCGGGAAATCAGCCCCAGCATTTT.

The chain carries TRBV28 and TRBJ2-3, with D maybe TRBD1 (6 bases). The CDR3 has 17 amino acids. The V end was cut by 3 bases, the J end by 5 bases, with 21 bases between. Germline CDR1 is MDHEN and CDR2 is SYDVKM. In DNA, the CDR3 is TGTGCCAGCAGTTTTGGTTGGGGGCGAGGTGATGAAGATACGCAGTATTTT. Encoded protein: CASSFGWGRGDEDTQYF.

The chain couples TRBV12-5 to TRBJ2-1, with D possibly TRBD1 on 6 matching bases. Germline V gene lookup returns CDR1 LGHNT and CDR2 FRNRAP. V lost 7 bases and J 8 bases, leaving 12 bases between the germline ends. This CDR3 has 12 residues. CDR3 nucleotide sequence: TGTGCTAGTGCACAGGGTCTCGATGAGCAGTTCTTC. Its translation: CASAQGLDEQFF.

The V call is TRBV14, the J call TRBJ2-2, with 10 bases matching TRBD2. Germline CDR1 is SGHDN and CDR2 is FVKESK. Trimming cost V 0 bases and J 2 bases; bases outside gene matches: 9. The CDR3 is made up of 19 amino acids. DNA of the CDR3: TGTGCCAGCAGCCAAGATCGGGGTAGCGGGGGGATTAACACCGGGGAGCTGTTTTTT. Translated, it gives CASSQDRGSGGINTGELFF.

This sequence joins TRBV6-1 and TRBJ2-3, with unresolved D. The germline V gene encodes CDR1 MNHNS and CDR2 SASEGT. V dropped 4 bases and J dropped 2 bases, with 13 bases sitting between them. CDR3 length: 15 amino acids. The CDR3 DNA reads as TGTGCCAGCAGTGTTAGGGCTAGGGCCACAGATACGCAGTATTTT. It is translated as CASSVRARATDTQYF.

V is TRBV7-3 and J is TRBJ2-1; 7 nucleotides align to TRBD2. Germline V gives CDR1 SGHTA, CDR2 FQGTGA. This CDR3 is 15 amino acids long. J gave up 0 bases and V 2 bases, and 1 base lay outside the gene matches. CDR3 amino acids: CASSLLAASYNEQFF. In DNA form, the CDR3 reads TGTGCCAGCAGCTTACTAGCGGCCTCCTACAATGAGCAGTTCTTC.

This clone was found once. The V call is TRBV6-5, the J call TRBJ1-1, with D unclear. V shed 2 bases and J shed 7 bases, with 17 bases lying between them. Germline values: CDR1 MNHEY, CDR2 SVGAGI. The CDR3 runs to 15 residues. CDR3 sequence (DNA): TGTGCCAGCAGTTACATGAGTTTACGGCGAGGTGAAGCTTTCTTT. It specifies CASSYMSLRRGEAFF.

The chain couples TRBV15 to TRBJ2-5, with TRBD2 identical over 7 bases. V dropped 0 bases and J dropped 9; count of bases not matched to a gene: 13. Per germline, CDR1 LNHNV and CDR2 YYDKDF (reference sequence). CDR3 size: 16 residues. CDR3 nucleotide sequence: TGTGCCACCAGCAGAGATGGGGGGGTGGCTATGGAGGCCCAGTACTTC. The encoded protein is CATSRDGGVAMEAQYF.

This chain joins TRBV10-3 and TRBJ1-1, with unresolved D. CDR3 length equals 13 residues. The germline V gene encodes CDR1 ENHRY and CDR2 SYGVKD. Trimming removed 3 bases at V and 1 base at J, with 6 bases between. CDR3 residues: CAISEITNTEAFF. CDR3 sequence (DNA): TGTGCCATCAGTGAAATAACGAACACTGAAGCTTTCTTT.

Comment on this clone: Sequence at one end of the junction differs from germline and may be a read error. The chain joins TRBV6-1 to TRBJ2-1, with no clear D. Germline CDR1 MNHNS, CDR2 SASEGT. CDR3 size: 16 residues. CDR3 in DNA: TGTGCCAGCAGTGGGCGGTCAGCGCCCTCCCACAATGAGCAGTTCTTC. Translation gives CASSGRSAPSHNEQFF.